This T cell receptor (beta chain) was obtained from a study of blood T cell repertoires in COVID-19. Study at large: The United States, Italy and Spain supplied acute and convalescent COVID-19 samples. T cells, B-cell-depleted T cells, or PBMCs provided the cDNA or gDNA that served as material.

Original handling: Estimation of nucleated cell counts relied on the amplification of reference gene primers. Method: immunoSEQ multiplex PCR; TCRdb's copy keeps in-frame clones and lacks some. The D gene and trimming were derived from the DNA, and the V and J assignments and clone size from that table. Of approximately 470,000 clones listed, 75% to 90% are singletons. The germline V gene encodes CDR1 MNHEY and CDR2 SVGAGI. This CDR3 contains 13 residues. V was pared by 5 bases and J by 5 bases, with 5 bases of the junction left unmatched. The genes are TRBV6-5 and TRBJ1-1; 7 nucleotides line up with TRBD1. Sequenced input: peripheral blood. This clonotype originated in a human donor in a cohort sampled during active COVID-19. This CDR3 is CASSPQGSTEAFF. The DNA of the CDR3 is TGTGCCAGCAGTCCACAGGGGAGTACTGAAGCTTTCTTT.